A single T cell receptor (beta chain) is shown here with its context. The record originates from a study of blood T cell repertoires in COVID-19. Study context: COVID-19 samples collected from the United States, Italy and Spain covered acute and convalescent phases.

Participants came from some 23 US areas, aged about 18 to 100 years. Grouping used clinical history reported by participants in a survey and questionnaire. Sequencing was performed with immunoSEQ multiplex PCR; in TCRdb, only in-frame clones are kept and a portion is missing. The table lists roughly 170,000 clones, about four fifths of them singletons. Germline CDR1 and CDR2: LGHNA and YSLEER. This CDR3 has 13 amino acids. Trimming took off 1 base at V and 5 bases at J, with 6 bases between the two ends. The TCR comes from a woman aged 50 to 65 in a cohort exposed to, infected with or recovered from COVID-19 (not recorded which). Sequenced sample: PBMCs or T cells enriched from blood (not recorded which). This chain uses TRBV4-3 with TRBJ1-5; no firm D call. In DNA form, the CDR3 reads TGCGCCAGCAGCCAAGGTACATATCAGCCCCAGCATTTT. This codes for CASSQGTYQPQHF.